A single sample gave rise to the 2 T cell receptor beta chains below, sequenced in a study of graft-versus-host responses after intestinal transplantation. Sequenced by immunoSEQ multiplex PCR; TCRdb stores in-frame clones only, minus some. The sample shows under 75,000 clones, approximately 91% of them seen only once. Graft tissue processing released intraepithelial and lamina propria lymphocytes. This sample comprised ileum tissue, obtained roughly 54 weeks after transplant. These receptors all stem from a human patient who received an intestinal transplant, so some T cells may come from the graft donor.

Concerning this clone: The junction and the germline gene differ at one end; a read error may be behind it. This rearrangement joins TRBV7-9 to TRBJ1-2; TRBD1 is a possible D gene (5 bases). The CDR3 is 11 residues long. Germline V gene sequence: CDR1 SEHNR, CDR2 FQNEAQ (reference sequence). The CDR3 loop is CASSLASRAFF. The CDR3 region has the DNA TGTGCCAGCAGCTTAGCGTCCAGGGCGTTCTTC.

CDR3 loop: CASSRQDEKLFF. In nucleotides, the CDR3 is TGTGCCAGCAGTAGACAGGACGAAAAACTGTTTTTT. The rearrangement joins TRBV25-1 to TRBJ1-4; possibly TRBD1 for D (6 bases). V lost 5 bases and J 8 bases, leaving 9 bases between the germline ends. The CDR3 is 12 amino acids. Germline V lookup: CDR1 MGHDK, CDR2 SYGVNS. The entire variable domain, with the rest obtained from reference TRBV25-1 and TRBJ1-4, is as follows: EADIYQTPRYLVIGTGKKITLECSQTMGHDKMYWYQQDPGMELHLIHYSYGVNSTEKGDLSSESTVSRIRTEHFPLTLESARPSHTSQYLCASSRQDEKLFFGSGTQLSVL.